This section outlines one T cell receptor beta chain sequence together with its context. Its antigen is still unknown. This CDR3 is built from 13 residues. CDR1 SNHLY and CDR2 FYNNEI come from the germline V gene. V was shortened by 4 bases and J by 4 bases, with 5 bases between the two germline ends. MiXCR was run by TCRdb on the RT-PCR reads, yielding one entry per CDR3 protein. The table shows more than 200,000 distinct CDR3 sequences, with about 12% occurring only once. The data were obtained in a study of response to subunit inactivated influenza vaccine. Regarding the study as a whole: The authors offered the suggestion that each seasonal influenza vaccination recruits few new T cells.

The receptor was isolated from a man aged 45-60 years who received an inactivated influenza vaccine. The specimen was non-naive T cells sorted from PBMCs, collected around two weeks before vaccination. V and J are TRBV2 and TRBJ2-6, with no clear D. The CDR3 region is CASSVRGANVLTF. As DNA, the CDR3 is TGTGCCAGCAGTGTTCGAGGGGCCAACGTCCTGACTTTC.